One and the same sample provided the 24 T cell receptor beta chains below, sequenced in a study of shared clonotypes between healthy human individuals. The naive CD8 fraction comprised CD45RO-negative cells positively selected for CCR7 and excluded terminally differentiated effector memory CD45RA+ cells. Assay: immunoSEQ multiplex PCR; the TCRdb copy retains only in-frame clones and omits some. The sample includes about 580,000 clones, roughly 98% of them seen just once. Sequences were obtained from naive CD8+ T cells sorted from blood. The receptors here all came from a man aged 30-40 years in good health.

This chain uses TRBV28 with TRBJ2-7; D assignment may be TRBD1 or TRBD2 (5 bases each). Between the trimmed V and J ends, which lost 8 bases and 2 bases, there was a span of 19 bases. Per germline, CDR1 MDHEN and CDR2 SYDVKM. This CDR3 comprises 15 residues. CDR3 bases: TGTGCCAGCGCCACGCCCCGGGACGGTACCTACGAGCAGTACTTC. It is translated as CASATPRDGTYEQYF.

The V call is TRBV4-1, the J call TRBJ1-5; the D is unclear. The V gene lost 0 bases and the J gene lost 4 bases, with 16 bases spanning the gap. The CDR3 is made up of 17 amino acids. Germline loops: CDR1 MGHRA, CDR2 YSYEKL. This chain's CDR3 is CASSQDQVSGENQPQHF. The CDR3 region has the DNA TGCGCCAGCAGCCAAGATCAGGTGTCGGGAGAGAATCAGCCCCAGCATTTT.

V gene TRBV7-9 combines with J gene TRBJ1-1; D uncertain. From germline, CDR1 is SEHNR and CDR2 FQNEAQ (reference sequence). The CDR3 runs 12 residues. The V and J ends lost 4 bases and 2 bases respectively, with 5 bases between them. Here the CDR3 reads CASSWINTEAFF. Written as DNA, the CDR3 is TGTGCCAGCAGCTGGATTAACACTGAAGCTTTCTTT. The entire variable domain, with the rest obtained from reference TRBV7-9 and TRBJ1-1, is as follows: DTGVSQNPRHKITKRGQNVTFRCDPISEHNRLYWYRQTLGQGPEFLTYFQNEAQLEKSRLLSDRFSAERPKGSFSTLEIQRTEQGDSAMYLCASSWINTEAFFGQGTRLTVV.

The V call is TRBV5-4, the J call TRBJ2-3; D is possibly TRBD1 (6 bases). V was trimmed by 5 bases and J by 7 bases, leaving 11 bases between them. This CDR3 has 12 amino acids. Germline V lookup: CDR1 SGHNT, CDR2 YYREEE (reference sequence). In nucleotides, the CDR3 is TGTGCCAGCAGTCCCCAGGGGAATACGCAGTATTTT. This codes for CASSPQGNTQYF.

The chain is built from TRBV23-1 and TRBJ1-2; maybe TRBD1 (5 bases). TRBV23-1 is filed as an ORF, its function uncertain. Trimming removed 2 bases from V and 5 bases from J, with 27 bases in between. The CDR3 length is 19 residues. The CDR3 is CASSQPPTGRGVLYYGYTF. For the CDR3, the DNA is TGCGCCAGCAGTCAACCACCCACGGGTCGAGGGGTTTTATATTATGGCTACACCTTC.

This chain connects TRBV7-9 to TRBJ2-1; 8 bases align to TRBD2. The V and J ends lost 5 bases and 8 bases, in that order; junction bases with no gene match: 14. Germline-derived CDR1 and CDR2 are SEHNR and FQNEAQ (reference sequence). The CDR3 is 16 amino acids. The CDR3 spells CASSTLAGLGVDEQFF. As DNA, the CDR3 is TGTGCCAGCAGCACTTTAGCGGGATTAGGGGTGGATGAGCAGTTCTTC.

CDR3 sequence: CASSLRREDSYEQYF. CDR3 in DNA: TGTGCCAGCAGCTTGAGGCGGGAGGATAGCTACGAGCAGTACTTC. The gene calls are TRBV5-6 and TRBJ2-7; the match to TRBD2 covers 8 bases. Unmatched junction bases numbered 6, after V lost 1 base and J lost 3 bases. This CDR3 contains 15 residues. The V gene's germline CDR1 is SGHDT and CDR2 YYEEEE.

This rearrangement joins TRBV11-2 to TRBJ2-1; 10 bases align to TRBD2. CDR3 length: 19 residues. V lost 0 bases and J lost 0; bases outside the gene matches: 8. The germline gives CDR1 SGHAT, CDR2 FQNNGV. DNA of the CDR3: TGTGCCAGCAGCTTAGATGGCCTAGCGGGAGTGAGCTCCTACAATGAGCAGTTCTTC. This translates into CASSLDGLAGVSSYNEQFF.

The chain employs TRBV5-1 and TRBJ1-4; D is unclear. Looked up from germline, CDR1 is SGHRS and CDR2 is YFSETQ. Trimming removed 1 base at V and 4 bases at J, with 14 bases between. CDR3 size: 16 residues. The CDR3 spells CASSLSDTDLNEKLFF. The CDR3 DNA reads as TGCGCCAGCAGCTTGTCAGACACCGACCTTAATGAAAAACTGTTTTTT. Full variable domain (missing parts from reference TRBV5-1 and TRBJ1-4): KAGVTQTPRYLIKTRGQQVTLSCSPISGHRSVSWYQQTPGQGLQFLFEYFSETQRNKGNFPGRFSGRQFSNSRSEMNVSTLELGDSALYLCASSLSDTDLNEKLFFGSGTQLSVL.

This clone was seen only once. The chain recombines TRBV27 with TRBJ2-3, with D hard to call. The length of the CDR3 is 14 residues. Germline V gene sequence: CDR1 MNHEY, CDR2 SMNVEV (reference sequence). V was shortened by 4 bases and J by 3 bases, with 11 bases between the two germline ends. The CDR3 reads CASSSLEETDTQYF. The CDR3 nucleotides are TGTGCCAGCAGTTCCCTAGAGGAGACAGATACGCAGTATTTT.

This clone showed up just once. One junction end disagrees with the germline gene, perhaps due to a read error. The chain uses TRBV6-5 and TRBJ2-3; D is unresolved. Germline assignment: CDR1 MNHEY and CDR2 SVGAGI. CDR3 length: 14 residues. CDR3 coding DNA: TGTGCCAGCAGTAACTCGGGTGGGTCAGATACGCAGTATTTT. This translates into CASSNSGGSDTQYF.

This chain connects TRBV7-9 to TRBJ2-7, with D perhaps assigned TRBD1 or TRBD2 (6 bases each). Germline V gene data show CDR1 as SEHNR and CDR2 as FQNEAQ (reference sequence). The CDR3 consists of 16 residues. V was clipped by 1 base and J by 3 bases, with 16 bases between them. The CDR3, as DNA: TGTGCCAGCAGCTTAGGGAGGGGGGCATCTAGCTACGAGCAGTACTTC. The encoded protein is CASSLGRGASSYEQYF. The full variable domain, in which reference TRBV7-9 and TRBJ2-7 provide the parts outside the CDR3, is DTGVSQNPRHKITKRGQNVTFRCDPISEHNRLYWYRQTLGQGPEFLTYFQNEAQLEKSRLLSDRFSAERPKGSFSTLEIQRTEQGDSAMYLCASSLGRGASSYEQYFGPGTRLTVT.

The chain couples TRBV10-1 to TRBJ2-2, with 10 bases identical to TRBD2. Germline V gene sequence: CDR1 WNHNN, CDR2 SYGVQD (reference sequence). V shed 3 bases, J shed 6 bases, and the junction held 7 bases outside the gene matches. The CDR3 consists of 16 residues. The DNA for the CDR3 is TGCGCCAGCAGTGACGTCGCTAGCGGGAGAGCCGGGGAGCTGTTTTTT. This sequence encodes CASSDVASGRAGELFF.

The chain carries TRBV5-1 and TRBJ2-3; D remains unclear. This CDR3 has 12 amino acids. The germline V gene encodes CDR1 SGHRS and CDR2 YFSETQ. Trimming stripped 4 bases from V and 6 bases from J, with 9 bases between. The CDR3 spells CASSQKGDTQYF. The CDR3 coding sequence is TGCGCCAGCAGCCAAAAAGGGGATACGCAGTATTTT. Supplemented by reference TRBV5-1 and TRBJ2-3, the full variable domain reads KAGVTQTPRYLIKTRGQQVTLSCSPISGHRSVSWYQQTPGQGLQFLFEYFSETQRNKGNFPGRFSGRQFSNSRSEMNVSTLELGDSALYLCASSQKGDTQYFGPGTRLTVL.

The CDR3 here is CASSLDDSWNQPQHF. The CDR3 nucleotides are TGTGCCAGCAGCTTAGATGACAGCTGGAATCAGCCCCAGCATTTT. The chain links TRBV7-6 to TRBJ1-5; tentatively, D is TRBD1 (5 bases). Looked up from germline, CDR1 is SGHVS and CDR2 is FNYEAQ. The CDR3 spans 15 residues. V shed 1 base and J shed 4 bases, with 11 bases lying between them. Together with reference TRBV7-6 and TRBJ1-5, the CDR3 gives the full variable domain: GAGVSQSPRYKVTKRGQDVALRCDPISGHVSLYWYRQALGQGPEFLTYFNYEAQQDKSGLPNDRFSAERPEGSISTLTIQRTEQRDSAMYRCASSLDDSWNQPQHFGDGTRLSIL.

V gene TRBV4-1 combines with J gene TRBJ2-5; the D gene is possibly TRBD2 (5 bases). V shed 1 base and J shed 5 bases, with 8 bases lying between them. Germline-derived CDR1 and CDR2 are MGHRA and YSYEKL. This CDR3 region has 13 residues. For the CDR3, the DNA is TGCGCCAGCAGCCAAGGACTAACGGAGACCCAGTACTTC. Protein sequence: CASSQGLTETQYF.

V gene TRBV7-9 combines with J gene TRBJ2-7; the D gene is possibly TRBD2 (6 bases). Germline assignment: CDR1 SEHNR and CDR2 FQNEAQ (reference sequence). This CDR3 has 14 amino acids. V was cut by 5 bases and J by 7 bases, with 18 bases left in between. CDR3 coding DNA: TGTGCCAGCAGCAATCGGGACCTACGGGGGGAGCAGTACTTC. Protein: CASSNRDLRGEQYF.

This clone has a single count. The chain uses TRBV28 and TRBJ2-2; TRBD2 matches at 10 bases. This CDR3 has 14 amino acids. The V and J ends lost 6 bases and 6 bases, in that order; junction bases with no gene match: 4. The germline V gene has CDR1 MDHEN and CDR2 SYDVKM. The CDR3 sequence: CASRKREGSGELFF. The CDR3 coding sequence is TGTGCCAGCAGAAAGCGGGAGGGCTCCGGGGAGCTGTTTTTT.

In its sample, this clone was seen once. The chain combines TRBV15 with TRBJ2-3; TRBD1 agrees at 9 bases. Germline assignment: CDR1 LNHNV and CDR2 YYDKDF (reference sequence). This CDR3 has 17 amino acids. V trimming: 0 bases; J trimming: 4 bases; junction bases outside the gene matches: 8. In DNA, the CDR3 is TGTGCCACCAGCAGAGATCTAGGGGACAGGGTAGCAGATACGCAGTATTTT. Protein: CATSRDLGDRVADTQYF. Together with reference TRBV15 and TRBJ2-3, the CDR3 gives the full variable domain: DAMVIQNPRYQVTQFGKPVTLSCSQTLNHNVMYWYQQKSSQAPKLLFHYYDKDFNNEADTPDNFQSRRPNTSFCFLDIRSPGLGDTAMYLCATSRDLGDRVADTQYFGPGTRLTVL.

CDR3 in amino acids: CASSPERDRGNEQYF. The CDR3 DNA reads as TGTGCCAGCTCACCCGAAAGGGACAGGGGCAACGAGCAGTACTTC. The chain has TRBV18 and TRBJ2-7; 10 bases are a match to TRBD1. J lost 5 bases, V lost 3 bases, and 7 bases had no gene match. This CDR3 region has 15 residues. Looked up from germline, CDR1 is KGHSH and CDR2 is LQKENI.

The chain recombines TRBV10-3 with TRBJ1-2; D remains ambiguous. This CDR3 contains 13 residues. Trimming shortened V by 2 bases and J by 0 bases, and 4 bases separated the two germline ends. Germline V lookup: CDR1 ENHRY, CDR2 SYGVKD. The CDR3 spells CAISEAANYGYTF. The CDR3 DNA sequence: TGTGCCATCAGTGAGGCGGCTAACTATGGCTACACCTTC.

V usage is TRBV6-5 and J usage is TRBJ2-7; perhaps TRBD1 as D (6 bases). In germline, CDR1 is MNHEY, CDR2 SVGAGI. The V and J ends lost 5 bases and 3 bases respectively, with 14 bases between them. The CDR3 extends over 14 amino acids. CDR3 sequence: CASSRWTDDYEQYF. Written as DNA, the CDR3 is TGTGCCAGCAGTCGTTGGACAGACGACTACGAGCAGTACTTC.

The chain couples TRBV7-8 to TRBJ1-1; no clear D gene. Per the germline V gene, CDR1 is SGHVS and CDR2 is FQNEAQ. V was trimmed by 5 bases and J by 2 bases, leaving 6 bases between them. The CDR3 runs 12 residues. The CDR3 DNA reads as TGTGCCAGCAGCCTAACTAACACTGAAGCTTTCTTT. This sequence encodes CASSLTNTEAFF.

The chain combines TRBV11-1 with TRBJ2-7; TRBD1 might be the D (6 bases). Trimming stripped 3 bases from V and 0 bases from J, with 12 bases between. Germline-derived CDR1 and CDR2 are SGHAT and FQDESV (reference sequence). The CDR3 runs 15 residues. CDR3 protein: CASSFGGGGSYEQYF. The CDR3 DNA reads TGTGCCAGCAGCTTTGGTGGGGGCGGCTCCTACGAGCAGTACTTC.